This is a list of T cell receptor beta chains from one sample in a study of T cell responses to AZD1222 COVID-19 vaccine. Clones were sequenced by immunoSEQ multiplex PCR, and TCRdb holds only the in-frame ones, with some missing. The data contain tens of thousands of clones, around nine tenths of them singletons. The sequencing here drew on peripheral blood, taken on day 0 of MenACWY control vaccination. These receptors were collected from an adult in good health. CDR3s include the opening cysteine and the closing phenylalanine or tryptophan. A D gene is named only where the DNA matches it firmly. The size of a clone is reported for some rows only, either as once, few or many, or as a class for expanded clones.

D	V	J	size	CDR3	DNA
.	TRBV6-5	TRBJ2-6	.	CASIGPGANVLTF	TGTGCCAGCATTGGTCCGGGGGCCAACGTCCTGACTTTC
.	TRBV6-5	TRBJ2-2	.	CASSYVSGAAGELFF	TGTGCCAGCAGTTACGTTTCGGGGGCGGCCGGGGAGCTGTTTTTT
.	TRBV29-1	TRBJ2-5	.	CSAAGAGKETQYF	TGCAGCGCCGCGGGGGCTGGGAAAGAGACCCAGTACTTC
.	TRBV10-3	TRBJ1-1	.	CATLDGMNTEAFF	TGTGCCACCTTGGACGGAATGAACACTGAAGCTTTCTTT
.	TRBV7-9	TRBJ2-7	.	CASSLAKGYEQYF	TGTGCCAGCAGCTTAGCGAAAGGGTACGAGCAGTACTTC
.	TRBV5-5	TRBJ2-5	.	CASSLVGGLETQYF	TGTGCCAGCAGCTTGGTTGGGGGGCTAGAGACCCAGTACTTC
.	TRBV6-4	TRBJ1-2	.	CASSRPGYGYTF	TGTGCCAGCAGTCGCCCGGGATATGGCTACACCTTC
.	TRBV11-1	TRBJ1-2	.	CASSSDRGHGYTF	TGTGCCAGCAGCTCAGACCGGGGTCATGGCTACACCTTC
.	TRBV28	TRBJ1-1	once	CASSSAPFMNTEAFF	TGTGCCAGCAGTTCAGCACCTTTCATGAACACTGAAGCTTTCTTT
TRBD1	TRBV3-1/TRBV3-2	TRBJ1-5	.	CASSQPGQNQPQHF	TGTGCCAGCAGCCAGCCGGGACAGAATCAGCCCCAGCATTTT
TRBD2	TRBV5-1	TRBJ2-3	.	CASSLQPTSGRDTQYF	TGCGCCAGCAGCTTGCAACCGACTAGCGGAAGGGATACGCAGTATTTT
.	TRBV6-5	TRBJ1-4	.	CASHRRNEKLFF	TGTGCCAGCCACAGGAGGAATGAAAAACTGTTTTTT
.	TRBV29-1	TRBJ1-1	.	CSVEVAGGGTEAFF	TGCAGCGTTGAAGTGGCAGGCGGGGGGACTGAAGCTTTCTTT
.	TRBV6-5	TRBJ1-4	.	CASSLTATNEKLFF	TGTGCCAGCAGTTTAACCGCAACTAATGAAAAACTGTTTTTT
.	TRBV2	TRBJ2-1	.	CASSGQRTYNEQFF	TGTGCCAGCAGTGGGCAGCGGACTTACAATGAGCAGTTCTTC
TRBD1	TRBV27	TRBJ2-7	.	CASTSLGQGTYEQYF	TGTGCCAGCACCTCGTTGGGACAGGGGACGTACGAGCAGTACTTC
TRBD1	TRBV19	TRBJ2-7	.	CASRRGQGAGEQYF	TGTGCCAGTAGAAGGGGACAGGGTGCAGGAGAGCAGTACTTC
TRBD1	TRBV11-1	TRBJ2-5	.	CASSPQGESGTQYF	TGTGCCAGCAGCCCCCAGGGGGAGTCGGGGACCCAGTACTTC
.	TRBV11-2	TRBJ1-3	.	CASTLPSSGNTIYF	TGTGCCAGCACCCTACCGTCCAGTGGAAACACCATATATTTT
.	TRBV18	TRBJ1-1	.	CASSPSQGTEAFF	TGTGCCAGCTCACCATCCCAGGGTACTGAAGCTTTCTTT
TRBD2	TRBV20-1	TRBJ2-2	.	CSASSLAGVSGELFF	TGCAGTGCTAGTTCGCTAGCGGGAGTCTCCGGGGAGCTGTTTTTT
TRBD1	TRBV24-1	TRBJ1-2	.	CATSDPSDREFGYTF	TGTGCCACCAGTGATCCCTCCGACAGGGAATTTGGCTACACCTTC
.	TRBV6-5	TRBJ1-2	.	CASRPSTGSGSGYTF	TGTGCCAGCAGGCCTTCGACAGGTTCAGGTTCCGGCTACACCTTC
.	TRBV18	TRBJ2-5	once	CASSPGAPRETQYF	TGTGCCAGCTCACCAGGGGCGCCTCGAGAGACCCAGTACTTC
.	TRBV6-1	TRBJ2-6	.	CASSDGGAGANVLTF	TGTGCCAGCAGTGACGGAGGGGCTGGGGCCAACGTCCTGACTTTC
.	TRBV3-1/TRBV3-2	TRBJ1-3	.	CASSHRGLSGNTIYF	TGTGCCAGCAGCCACCGGGGACTCTCTGGAAACACCATATATTTT
.	TRBV7-8	TRBJ1-6	.	CASSLSGQPNSPLHF	TGTGCCAGCAGCTTATCAGGACAACCGAATTCACCCCTCCACTTT
.	TRBV21-1	TRBJ2-4	medium-sized	CASSKGTAKNIQYF	TGTGCCAGCAGCAAAGGGACAGCCAAAAACATTCAGTACTTC
TRBD1	TRBV19	TRBJ2-2	.	CASNPGQGFAGELFF	TGTGCCAGTAATCCGGGACAGGGTTTCGCCGGGGAGCTGTTTTTT
.	TRBV27	TRBJ1-5	once	CASSSGQTSNQPQHF	TGTGCCAGCAGTTCCGGACAGACTAGCAATCAGCCCCAGCATTTT
.	TRBV7-9	TRBJ1-3	few	CASSLHRVDTIYF	TGTGCCAGCAGCTTACACAGGGTGGACACCATATATTTT
.	TRBV15	TRBJ1-2	.	CATSRDNSYGYTF	TGTGCCACCAGCAGAGATAACAGCTATGGCTACACCTTC
.	TRBV21-1	TRBJ2-7	.	CALRGRLAGVLAGSSNREQYF	TGTGCCTTACGAGGGCGACTAGCGGGAGTATTAGCGGGCAGCTCGAATAGGGAGCAGTACTTC
TRBD1	TRBV24-1	TRBJ2-1	.	CATSDLTGVGNEQFF	TGTGCCACCAGTGATTTAACAGGGGTGGGCAATGAGCAGTTCTTC
TRBD1	TRBV20-1	TRBJ1-2	.	CSASRGLEGYTF	TGCAGTGCTAGTAGGGGGCTGGAGGGCTACACCTTC
TRBD2	TRBV28	TRBJ2-7	.	CASKERGLVYEQYF	TGTGCCAGCAAAGAGCGGGGGCTGGTCTACGAGCAGTACTTC
.	TRBV19	TRBJ2-1	.	CASSIEGRDSNEQFF	TGTGCCAGTAGTATAGAGGGCCGAGACTCTAATGAGCAGTTCTTC
TRBD1	TRBV28	TRBJ2-7	.	CASRTGHYEQYF	TGTGCCAGTCGGACAGGGCACTACGAGCAGTACTTC
TRBD1	TRBV6-2/TRBV6-3	TRBJ1-5	.	CASSYPLGVGGNNQPQHF	TGTGCCAGCAGTTACCCACTAGGGGTAGGGGGCAACAATCAGCCCCAGCATTTT
TRBD1	TRBV5-1	TRBJ1-4	.	CASSAGQGSEKLFF	TGCGCCAGCAGCGCTGGACAGGGGAGTGAAAAACTGTTTTTT
.	TRBV27	TRBJ2-3	.	CASSWGTSGGDTQYF	TGTGCCAGCAGTTGGGGGACGAGTGGAGGGGATACGCAGTACTTT
.	TRBV6-4	TRBJ2-6	.	CASSGSGANVLTF	TGTGCCAGCAGTGGCTCTGGGGCCAACGTCCTGACTTTC
.	TRBV29-1	TRBJ2-1	.	CSVETRNRRSQFF	TGCAGCGTTGAAACCCGGAACCGCCGTAGTCAGTTCTTC
TRBD1	TRBV27	TRBJ2-2	.	CASNRDRPHLGTGELFF	TGTGCCAGCAACCGGGACAGGCCGCACCTGGGAACCGGGGAGCTGTTTTTT
.	TRBV11-2	TRBJ2-7	once	CASSLAPRREQYF	TGTGCCAGCAGCTTAGCCCCTAGACGAGAGCAGTACTTC
.	TRBV28	TRBJ1-3	few	CASIGNTIYF	TGTGCCAGCATCGGAAACACCATATATTTT
.	TRBV28	TRBJ1-4	.	CASSPYGGLTEKLFF	TGTGCCAGCAGTCCCTATGGGGGTCTTACTGAAAAACTGTTTTTT
.	TRBV6-6	TRBJ2-4	.	CASWRVGTAKNIQYF	TGTGCCAGCTGGCGCGTAGGGACAGCCAAAAACATTCAGTACTTC
TRBD2	TRBV4-3	TRBJ2-7	once	CASSQGLAGPEQYF	TGCGCCAGCAGCCAGGGTCTAGCGGGCCCCGAGCAGTACTTC
TRBD1	TRBV19	TRBJ2-5	.	CASSLTGGRETQYF	TGTGCCAGTAGTCTAACAGGGGGTCGAGAGACCCAGTACTTC
.	TRBV7-8	TRBJ2-7	.	CASSFSYEQYF	TGTGCCAGCAGCTTCAGCTACGAGCAGTACTTC
.	TRBV12-5	TRBJ2-2	.	CASGLVGPTGELFF	TGTGCTAGTGGTTTGGTAGGCCCCACCGGGGAGCTGTTTTTT
TRBD1	TRBV19	TRBJ2-2	.	CASSQRQGETGELFF	TGTGCCAGTAGTCAAAGACAGGGAGAGACCGGGGAGCTGTTTTTT
.	TRBV12-3/TRBV12-4	TRBJ1-2	.	CASSLEGQRYYTF	TGTGCCAGCAGTTTAGAAGGACAGAGGTACTACACCTTC
.	TRBV4-3	TRBJ1-4	.	CASSQVSGGGEKLFF	TGCGCCAGCAGCCAAGTCAGCGGGGGAGGGGAAAAACTGTTTTTT
TRBD1	TRBV6-2/TRBV6-3	TRBJ1-1	few	CASSRPTGGMNTEAFF	TGTGCCAGCAGCCGCCCCACAGGGGGCATGAACACTGAAGCTTTCTTT
TRBD2	TRBV7-9	TRBJ2-5	.	CASSFSGAQETQYF	TGTGCCAGCAGCTTCAGCGGGGCCCAAGAGACCCAGTACTTC
.	TRBV29-1	TRBJ2-1	.	CSAEMESSYNEQFF	TGCAGCGCTGAAATGGAGAGCTCCTACAATGAGCAGTTCTTC
.	TRBV15	TRBJ1-1	.	CATSREVNTEAFF	TGTGCCACCAGCAGAGAGGTAAACACTGAAGCTTTCTTT
.	TRBV29-1	TRBJ2-5	.	CSVRRNQETQYF	TGCAGCGTGAGGAGGAATCAAGAGACCCAGTACTTC